This paragraph reports one T cell receptor beta chain. The CDR3 extends over 15 amino acids. V gave up 3 bases and J gave up 0 bases; unmatched junction bases: 3. CDR1 is SEHNR and CDR2 is FQNEAQ in the germline V gene (reference sequence). These data come from a study of siplizumab effects on memory and regulatory T cells. Generated by immunoSEQ multiplex PCR, the TCRdb table keeps only in-frame clones and is missing some. Of 95,000 to 100,000 clones listed, nearly 95% are singletons. The sequenced sample was non-Treg CD4+ T cells sorted from blood. The sequence came from a human donor in good health. V gene TRBV7-9 combines with J gene TRBJ2-3; 7 bases agree with TRBD1. The DNA for the CDR3 is TGTGCCAGCAGCTTGAGGGACAGCAGCACAGATACGCAGTATTTT. It specifies CASSLRDSSTDTQYF.